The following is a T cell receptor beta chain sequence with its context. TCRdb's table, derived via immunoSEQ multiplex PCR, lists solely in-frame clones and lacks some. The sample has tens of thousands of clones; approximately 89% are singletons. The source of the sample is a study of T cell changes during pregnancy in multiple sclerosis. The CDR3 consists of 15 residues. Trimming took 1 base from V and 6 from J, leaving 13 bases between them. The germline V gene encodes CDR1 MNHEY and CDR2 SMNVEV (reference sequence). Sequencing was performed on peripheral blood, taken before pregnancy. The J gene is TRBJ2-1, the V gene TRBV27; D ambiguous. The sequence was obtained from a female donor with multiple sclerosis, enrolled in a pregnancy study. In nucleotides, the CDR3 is TGTGCCAGCAGTTTATTCGGCCCGGGTCTCAATGAGCAGTTCTTC. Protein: CASSLFGPGLNEQFF.